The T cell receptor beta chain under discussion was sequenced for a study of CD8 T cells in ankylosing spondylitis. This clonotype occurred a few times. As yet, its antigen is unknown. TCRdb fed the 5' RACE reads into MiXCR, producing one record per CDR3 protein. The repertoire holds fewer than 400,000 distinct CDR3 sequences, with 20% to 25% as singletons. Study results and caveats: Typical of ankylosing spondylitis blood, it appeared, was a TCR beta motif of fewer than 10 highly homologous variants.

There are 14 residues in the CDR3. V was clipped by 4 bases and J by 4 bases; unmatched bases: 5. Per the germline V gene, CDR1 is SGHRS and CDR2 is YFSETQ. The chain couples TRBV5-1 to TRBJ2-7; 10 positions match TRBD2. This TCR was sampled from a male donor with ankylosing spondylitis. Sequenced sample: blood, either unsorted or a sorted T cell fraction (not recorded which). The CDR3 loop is CASSATSGAYEQYF. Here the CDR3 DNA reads TGCGCCAGCAGCGCAACTAGCGGGGCGTACGAGCAGTACTTC.